The 27 T cell receptor beta chains reported below all come from one sample, sequenced in a study of beta chain features in type 1 diabetes. Every isolated RNA sample was fully reverse transcribed, so sequencing captured expressed TCRB transcripts. The method was immunoSEQ multiplex PCR; TCRdb's version includes in-frame clones alone and lacks a portion of them. This table has about 190,000 clones, 6.5% to 9.5% appearing once. Their target antigens are unknown. Regarding the study as a whole: TCRB CDR3 length was moderately but significantly reduced in all four CD4+ subsets of Type 1 diabetes patients.

Sequencing input: central memory CD4+ T cells from blood. Receptor source: a woman aged 40-49 years with type 1 diabetes.

This clone was detected only a few times. V and J are TRBV28 and TRBJ1-1; D may be TRBD1 (5 bases). The germline V and J ends were trimmed by 6 bases and 0 bases, with 8 bases remaining between them. Germline values: CDR1 MDHEN, CDR2 SYDVKM. The CDR3 is made up of 13 amino acids. This CDR3 is CASSDSMNTEAFF. CDR3 DNA sequence: TGTGCCAGCAGCGACAGCATGAACACTGAAGCTTTCTTT.

The chain has TRBV7-2 and TRBJ1-6; the match to TRBD1 covers 8 bases. Germline V gives CDR1 SGHTA, CDR2 FQGNSA. V shed 4 bases and J 10 bases; nucleotides not matched to a gene: 12. This CDR3 is 16 amino acids long. CDR3 bases: TGTGCCAGCAGCTCCTCAGGGGGCAGGGTAACATCACCCCTCCACTTT. Protein: CASSSSGGRVTSPLHF.

The table lists this clone with a few counts. One junction end does not reproduce the germline sequence, and a read error may be involved. This rearrangement joins TRBV2 to TRBJ1-1; tentatively, D is TRBD1 (6 bases). The CDR3 runs to 14 residues. CDR1 is SNHLY, CDR2 FYNNEI, per germline. CDR3 bases: TGTGCCAGCACCGAAAGAAGGTGGGACACCGAAGCTTTCTTT. Its protein is CASTERRWDTEAFF.

The table lists this clone with a few counts. This chain connects TRBV5-4 to TRBJ1-6, with unresolved D. The CDR3 runs to 13 residues. The ends were cut back, 7 bases at V and 8 bases at J, with 13 bases in the middle. CDR1 and CDR2 from the germline V gene are SGHNT and YYREEE (reference sequence). The CDR3 loop reads CASGQEAYSPLHF. In DNA, the CDR3 is TGTGCCAGCGGTCAGGAGGCCTATTCACCCCTCCACTTT.

The genes are TRBV5-1 and TRBJ2-7; 7 bases match TRBD1. The V segment lost 3 bases and the J segment 11 bases; nucleotides outside the gene matches: 14. The CDR3 covers 14 residues. Germline CDR1 SGHRS, CDR2 YFSETQ. In DNA form, the CDR3 reads TGCGCCAGCAGCTCTGGCCTGGCAGGGGGTTATGAGTACTTC. This encodes CASSSGLAGGYEYF.

The V call is TRBV4-2, the J call TRBJ1-2; 7 nucleotides line up with TRBD1. CDR1 and CDR2 from the germline V gene are LGHNA and YNFKEQ. V gave up 1 base and J gave up 2 bases; unmatched junction bases: 1. There are 14 residues in the CDR3. In DNA, the CDR3 is TGTGCCAGCAGCCAAGGGGACAGAAACTATGGCTACACCTTC. Its protein is CASSQGDRNYGYTF.

This clone has just a few counts. At one boundary the junction diverges from the germline segment, which might be a read error. This chain joins TRBV7-9 and TRBJ1-4; 9 positions match TRBD1. This CDR3 has 15 residues. The germline CDR1 and CDR2 sequences are SEHNR and FQNEAQ (reference sequence). The CDR3 coding sequence is TGTGCCAGCAGCGTAGCCGGACAGGGGTTGGGGAAACTGTTTTTT. It translates to CASSVAGQGLGKLFF.

Many counts were recorded for this clone. The V call is TRBV30, the J call TRBJ2-5; D is uncertain. V lost 1 base and J 2 bases, leaving 5 bases between the germline ends. There are 12 residues in the CDR3. In germline, CDR1 is GTSNPN, CDR2 SVGIG (reference sequence). The CDR3 reads CAWSDQQETQYF. The CDR3 DNA reads TGTGCCTGGAGTGACCAGCAAGAGACCCAGTACTTC.

The V call is TRBV28, the J call TRBJ2-3; a weak D match, TRBD1 (6 bases). The CDR3 totals 14 residues. Deletions cut 6 bases from V and 0 bases from J, with 10 bases between. The germline CDR1 and CDR2 sequences are MDHEN and SYDVKM. The CDR3 coding sequence is TGTGCCAGCAGCGGACAGACTAGCACAGATACGCAGTATTTT. It is translated as CASSGQTSTDTQYF.

There are a few counts of this clone. Other DNA variants within this sample encode the same CDR3. The rearrangement uses TRBV2 and TRBJ1-5, with D possibly TRBD1 on 6 matching bases. V dropped 2 bases and J dropped 4 bases, with 9 bases sitting between them. Per germline, CDR1 SNHLY and CDR2 FYNNEI. This CDR3 has 14 residues. The DNA for the CDR3 is TGTGCCAGCAGTGAACGGCAGGGGAATCAGCCCCAGCATTTT. It translates to CASSERQGNQPQHF.

There are a few counts of this clone. V and J are TRBV6-5 and TRBJ1-4, with D tentatively TRBD1 (6 bases). The CDR3 has 14 amino acids. CDR1 is MNHEY and CDR2 is SVGAGI in the germline V gene. Trimming shortened V by 5 bases and J by 3 bases, and 10 bases separated the two germline ends. The CDR3 spells CASSQGQPNEKLFF. The DNA for the CDR3 is TGTGCCAGCAGTCAAGGACAGCCTAATGAAAAACTGTTTTTT.

This clone was seen a handful of times. The V gene is TRBV28, the J gene TRBJ1-2; possible D gene TRBD1, 5 bases. CDR1 and CDR2 from the germline V gene are MDHEN and SYDVKM. Deletions cut 6 bases from V and 3 bases from J, with 11 bases between. This CDR3 is built from 13 residues. This CDR3 is CASRIGADYGYTF. As DNA, the CDR3 is TGTGCCAGCAGAATAGGGGCGGACTATGGCTACACCTTC.

This clone was observed many times. This CDR3 is CASSLQVAGGPRNEQFF. CDR3 sequence (DNA): TGTGCCAGCAGCTTACAGGTAGCGGGAGGGCCTCGGAATGAGCAGTTCTTC. This chain connects TRBV11-2 to TRBJ2-1, with 11 bases lining up with TRBD2. This CDR3 has 17 residues. Germline V gene lookup returns CDR1 SGHAT and CDR2 FQNNGV. J was trimmed by 7 bases and V by 2 bases; bases with no gene match: 10. The full variable domain, in which reference TRBV11-2 and TRBJ2-1 provide the parts outside the CDR3, is EAGVAQSPRYKIIEKRQSVAFWCNPISGHATLYWYQQILGQGPKLLIQFQNNGVVDDSQLPKDRFSAERLKGVDSTLKIQPAKLEDSAVYLCASSLQVAGGPRNEQFFGPGTRLTVL.

This sequence joins TRBV9 and TRBJ2-1; TRBD2 matches at 7 bases. CDR3 size: 16 residues. Germline V CDR1 and CDR2: SGDLS, YYNGEE. V dropped 0 bases and J dropped 6; count of bases not matched to a gene: 9. The CDR3: CASSVGGGSLGNEQFF. The CDR3 region has the DNA TGTGCCAGCAGCGTAGGGGGGGGATCCCTTGGCAATGAGCAGTTCTTC.

V gene TRBV7-8 combines with J gene TRBJ1-4; a possible D gene is TRBD1 (5 bases). The CDR3 spans 14 residues. Germline CDR1 and CDR2: SGHVS and FQNEAQ. V lost 5 bases and J lost 3, with 10 bases in between. The CDR3 DNA reads as TGTGCCAGCAGCCCCCCGGGGGCTAATGAAAAACTGTTTTTT. It specifies CASSPPGANEKLFF.

This clone was seen a handful of times. The V and J genes are TRBV7-2 and TRBJ1-1; D perhaps matches TRBD1 (6 bases). Trimming cost V 5 bases and J 0 bases, with 16 bases left between them. From germline, CDR1 is SGHTA and CDR2 FQGNSA. The CDR3 contains 16 residues. The CDR3 loop is CASSPSGGRMNTEAFF. The CDR3 DNA reads TGTGCCAGCAGCCCAAGCGGGGGCCGTATGAACACTGAAGCTTTCTTT. The entire variable domain, with the rest obtained from reference TRBV7-2 and TRBJ1-1, is as follows: GAGVSQSPSNKVTEKGKDVELRCDPISGHTALYWYRQSLGQGLEFLIYFQGNSAPDKSGLPSDRFSAERTGGSVSTLTIQRTQQEDSAVYLCASSPSGGRMNTEAFFGQGTRLTVV.

The genes are TRBV9 and TRBJ1-1; unclear D gene. Looked up from germline, CDR1 is SGDLS and CDR2 is YYNGEE. The length of the CDR3 is 15 residues. Trimming pared 0 bases from V and 2 bases from J, leaving 11 bases between. The CDR3 sequence is CASSVALERNTEAFF. CDR3 nucleotides: TGTGCCAGCAGCGTAGCGTTGGAGAGAAACACTGAAGCTTTCTTT.

This rearrangement joins TRBV15 to TRBJ1-1; 7 nucleotides align to TRBD1. The CDR3 is made up of 15 amino acids. Looked up from germline, CDR1 is LNHNV and CDR2 is YYDKDF (reference sequence). V was pared by 3 bases and J by 4 bases, with 8 bases of the junction left unmatched. CDR3 sequence (DNA): TGTGCCACCAGCAGCGCACTCCGGGACAGCACTGAAGCTTTCTTT. Encoded protein: CATSSALRDSTEAFF. Based on the CDR3 plus reference TRBV15 and TRBJ1-1, the full variable domain is DAMVIQNPRYQVTQFGKPVTLSCSQTLNHNVMYWYQQKSSQAPKLLFHYYDKDFNNEADTPDNFQSRRPNTSFCFLDIRSPGLGDTAMYLCATSSALRDSTEAFFGQGTRLTVV.

The genes are TRBV7-2 and TRBJ2-1; D is possibly TRBD1 (5 bases). CDR3 length: 12 amino acids. Between the trimmed V and J ends, which lost 8 bases and 10 bases, there was a span of 15 bases. Germline values: CDR1 SGHTA, CDR2 FQGNSA. CDR3: CASGAHSGEQFF. The CDR3 nucleotides are TGTGCCAGCGGGGCCCATTCCGGGGAGCAGTTCTTC.

There are a few counts of this clone. The V and J genes are TRBV7-3 and TRBJ2-4; D ambiguous. The CDR3 consists of 11 residues. Trimming left V 3 bases short and J 7 bases short, with 4 bases between. Germline values: CDR1 SGHTA, CDR2 FQGTGA. The CDR3 loop is CASSFMNIQYF. CDR3 DNA sequence: TGTGCCAGCAGCTTCATGAACATTCAGTACTTC.

This clone was recorded at least ten times. The chain combines TRBV29-1 with TRBJ2-1, with TRBD1 as a possible D gene (6 bases). The V end was cut by 7 bases, the J end by 5 bases, with 12 bases between. This CDR3 contains 12 residues. CDR1 is SQVTM and CDR2 is ANQGSEA in the germline V gene. Here the CDR3 DNA reads TGCAGCGCCCCCGGGACAAACAATGAGCAGTTCTTC. This sequence encodes CSAPGTNNEQFF.

This clone has only a few counts. The J gene is TRBJ1-1, the V gene TRBV15, with D possibly matching TRBD1 (5 bases). The V and J ends lost 2 bases and 1 base respectively, with 8 bases between them. The CDR3 is 14 amino acids. Germline CDR1 and CDR2: LNHNV and YYDKDF (reference sequence). The CDR3: CATSRNTGNTEAFF. CDR3 nucleotide sequence: TGTGCCACCAGCAGAAACACAGGGAACACTGAAGCTTTCTTT.

This clone was counted only a few times. The V gene is TRBV29-1, the J gene TRBJ2-4, with D perhaps matching TRBD2 (6 bases). The CDR3 has 16 amino acids. V was shortened by 4 bases and J by 0 bases, with 16 bases between the two germline ends. Germline loops: CDR1 SQVTM, CDR2 ANQGSEA. The CDR3 DNA sequence: TGCAGCGTTGTGTCAGGGACTTCATTAGCCAAAAACATTCAGTACTTC. It specifies CSVVSGTSLAKNIQYF.

The V call is TRBV29-1, the J call TRBJ1-3; tentatively, D is TRBD1 (5 bases). Trimming shortened V by 7 bases and J by 0 bases, and 13 bases separated the two germline ends. The CDR3 loop spans 14 amino acids. Germline CDR1 is SQVTM and CDR2 is ANQGSEA. CDR3 sequence reads: CSALRGSSGNTIYF. The CDR3 DNA reads as TGCAGCGCCCTCCGGGGGAGCTCTGGAAACACCATATATTTT.

The chain couples TRBV6-5 to TRBJ2-6; TRBD1 might be the D (5 bases). The CDR3 runs to 15 residues. Trimming removed 4 bases from V and 4 bases from J, with 11 bases in between. Germline values: CDR1 MNHEY, CDR2 SVGAGI. The CDR3 protein is CASSSKGRGANVLTF. Here the CDR3 DNA reads TGTGCCAGCAGTTCTAAGGGGCGCGGGGCCAACGTCCTGACTTTC.

The rearrangement joins TRBV7-8 to TRBJ2-4; TRBD2 agrees at 12 bases. The trim removed 5 bases at V and 7 bases at J, leaving 6 bases unmatched. The germline V gene encodes CDR1 SGHVS and CDR2 FQNEAQ. The CDR3 is 15 residues long. As DNA, the CDR3 is TGTGCCAGCAGCGCTAGCGGGAGGGCCTTTAACATTCAGTACTTC. Translated, it gives CASSASGRAFNIQYF. Together with reference TRBV7-8 and TRBJ2-4, the CDR3 gives the full variable domain: GAGVSQSPRYKVAKRGQDVALRCDPISGHVSLFWYQQALGQGPEFLTYFQNEAQLDKSGLPSDRFFAERPEGSVSTLKIQRTQQEDSAVYLCASSASGRAFNIQYFGAGTRLSVL.

The chain couples TRBV7-2 to TRBJ1-2, with D possibly TRBD1 on 6 matching bases. The length of the CDR3 is 12 residues. Between the trimmed V and J ends, which lost 6 bases and 7 bases, there was a span of 12 bases. The germline V gene encodes CDR1 SGHTA and CDR2 FQGNSA. The CDR3 loop reads CASSPTGFGYTF. The CDR3 DNA sequence: TGTGCCAGCAGTCCCACAGGGTTTGGCTACACCTTC. Combining the CDR3 with reference TRBV7-2 and TRBJ1-2 gives the whole variable domain GAGVSQSPSNKVTEKGKDVELRCDPISGHTALYWYRQSLGQGLEFLIYFQGNSAPDKSGLPSDRFSAERTGGSVSTLTIQRTQQEDSAVYLCASSPTGFGYTFGSGTRLTVV.